The TCR beta chain described here comes from a study of tumor and adjacent non-tumor tissue in lung cancer. Study-wide context: The cohort had about a dozen adenocarcinoma, a couple of squamous cell and 1 small cell patients. The patients, 10 to 11 men and 4 to 6 women, were 31 to 76 with stage I to III disease. Samples averaged around 4 million productive TCRbeta reads each.

A modified ARM-PCR protocol with three rounds of nested PCR amplified TCRbeta. TCRdb analysed the multiplex PCR reads with MiXCR anew, one entry per CDR3 protein. The repertoire holds some 100,000 distinct CDR3 sequences, with about 75% as singletons. No cell sorting was done before RNA was extracted from the tissue. CDR3 length equals 14 residues. Germline-derived CDR1 and CDR2 are MDHEN and SYDVKM. Regarding this clonotype: Germline is not matched at one junction end, which may reflect a read error.

This sequence originates from an older woman with non-small cell lung cancer. Sequenced input: lung tumor tissue. The chain couples TRBV28 to TRBJ1-5, with no clear D. The CDR3 sequence is CASNKWTVNHPQHF. The CDR3 region has the DNA TGTGCCAGCAATAAGTGGACTGTCAATCATCCCCAGCATTTT.